This T cell receptor (beta chain) was recovered during a study of shared T cell receptors in the human thymus. Germline V gene data show CDR1 as SGHTA and CDR2 as FQGNSA. The CDR3 extends over 15 amino acids. V lost 4 bases to trimming and J lost 6 bases, with 15 bases between them. TCRdb's table, derived via immunoSEQ multiplex PCR, lists solely in-frame clones and lacks some. The table lists under 850,000 clones, around nine tenths of them singletons. These data were also filed under a second study, of human thymus T cells. That investigation notes: Thymus specimens were resections from corrective heart surgery. What appeared biased in thymic and blood repertoires was the usage of V and J genes. Unrelated individuals reportedly shared highly overlapping thymic TCR repertoires.

The rearrangement uses TRBV7-2 and TRBJ2-2, with D possibly matching TRBD1 (6 bases). Sequenced material: thymocytes. The sequence came from a boy younger than two with a congenital heart defect. The CDR3 DNA reads as TGTGCCAGCAGCTCAGCCGGGACATATGCCGGGGAGCTGTTTTTT. Translating gives CASSSAGTYAGELFF.